The T cell receptor beta chain under discussion was sequenced for a study of T-cell reconstitution after alpha-beta-depleted transplantation in children. Study-wide results and limits: For some patients, TCRbeta diversity was high at day 60 because of recipient T cells and thymic progenitors that survived.

The TCRbeta library incorporated unique molecular identifiers. A single record per CDR3 protein comes from TCRdb applying MiXCR to the PCR reads. Of around 240,000 distinct CDR3 sequences listed, under 9.5% are singletons. Trimming took off 2 bases at V and 8 bases at J, with 7 bases between the two ends. The CDR3 is 12 amino acids. A few counts support this clonotype. What it recognizes is unknown. This sequence originates from a male patient aged 10 to 17 who had a stem cell transplant for acute lymphoblastic leukemia, so the T cells may come from the graft donor. The material sequenced was PBMCs, mostly from graft donor cells, taken 180 days after TCRalphabeta/CD19-depleted stem cell transplant. The chain links TRBV12-3 or TRBV12-4 to TRBJ2-1; D gene ambiguous. The CDR3: CASSLWADEQFF. The CDR3 nucleotides are TGTGCCAGCAGTTTATGGGCAGATGAGCAGTTCTTC.